This T cell receptor beta chain was sequenced during a study of OX40 agonist ivuxolimab in advanced cancers. Study information: A history of anti-PD-1, anti-PD-L1 or anti-CTLA-4 therapy was acceptable, and roughly 40% had some.

It was autoimmune disease history or systemic immunosuppression that excluded patients. As concerns this clone: Its specificity is unknown.

Losses at the gene ends were 4 bases for V and 8 bases for J; bases not matched to a gene: 7. The CDR3 has 15 residues. CDR1 ENHRY and CDR2 SYGVKD come from the germline V gene. Points from the study as a whole: Averaging showed that CD8+ T cells had more expanded clones than CD4+ did. Among the least clonally expanded were partial responders at 0.1-3.0 mg/kg.

Data came from immunoSEQ multiplex PCR; TCRdb stores just in-frame clones and leaves some out. Of fewer than 40,000 clones listed, 60% to 85% were seen once; the top ten hold around 12%. The receptor's source is an adult with an advanced solid tumor such as melanoma, head and neck, liver or kidney cancer. The chain carries TRBV10-3 and TRBJ2-1; 11 positions match TRBD2. The source material was CD4+ or CD8+ T cells sorted from blood, sampled in a trial of the OX40 agonist ivuxolimab. The CDR3 DNA follows: TGTGCCATCAGTGGTACTAGCGGGAGCGTAGATGAGCAGTTCTTC. This translates into CAISGTSGSVDEQFF.